This T cell receptor (beta chain) was profiled in a study of blood T cell repertoires in COVID-19. Turning to the study itself: T cells, B-cell-depleted T cells, or PBMCs supplied cDNA or gDNA.

As originally analysed: It was from reference gene primer amplification that nucleated cell counts were estimated. Measured with immunoSEQ multiplex PCR; TCRdb has only the in-frame clones, and not every one. V, J and clone size are taken as reported in that table, and D and trimming were inferred from the DNA itself. The data contain tens of thousands of clones, roughly 80% of them singletons. This CDR3 region has 14 residues. Germline V CDR1 and CDR2: SGHDT, YYEEEE. V was trimmed by 4 bases and J by 3 bases, leaving 13 bases between them. The chain is built from TRBV5-6 and TRBJ1-1; D is unclear. The receptor was isolated from a woman aged 60-75 years with acute or convalescent COVID-19. The material sequenced was peripheral blood. CDR3 protein: CASSLTVIYTEAFF. DNA of the CDR3: TGTGCCAGCAGCCTCACTGTCATCTACACTGAAGCTTTCTTT.